This T cell receptor beta chain was recorded in a study of PD-1 blockade in classical Hodgkin lymphoma. Brentuximab vedotin exposure varied, and every patient relapsed after autologous stem cell transplantation. Patients reached a best response of complete response, partial response or progressive disease. The germline V and J ends were trimmed by 0 bases and 4 bases, with 9 bases remaining between them. There are 14 residues in the CDR3. CDR1 SGHNT and CDR2 YYREEE come from the germline V gene (reference sequence). Libraries were prepared by immunoSEQ multiplex PCR; TCRdb keeps only in-frame clonotypes and omits some of them. This sample has 100,000 or so clones; around 88% occur once, and the top ten carry around 6.6%. Of note for this clone: What it binds is unknown.

General study results and limits: CD4+ TCR diversity climbed significantly by C4D1, unlike CD8+ TCR diversity. The study reported lower baseline TCR diversity in newly diagnosed patients than in healthy donors.

Sequenced here: peripheral blood mononuclear cells (PBMCs), sampled before the second cycle of nivolumab. The V call is TRBV5-4, the J call TRBJ2-3, with TRBD2 as a possible D gene (5 bases). The origin of this receptor is a human donor with classical Hodgkin lymphoma. The CDR3 here is CASSLAGVADTQYF. CDR3 DNA: TGTGCCAGCAGCTTGGCCGGGGTCGCAGATACGCAGTATTTT.